Following are 30 T cell receptor beta chains from one sample sequenced in a study of shared clonotypes between healthy human individuals. Here immunoSEQ multiplex PCR was the method, and the copy in TCRdb shows in-frame clones only, minus some. The sample contains about 2.4 million clones, over 85% of which appear only once. The sample consisted of naive CD4+ T cells sorted from blood. This sample's subset: CD45RA+ positively selected. All receptors derive from a man aged 18 to 30 in good health.

V is TRBV11-2 and J is TRBJ1-4, with a weak D call TRBD1 (5 bases). V was pared by 3 bases and J by 2 bases, with 19 bases between. From germline, CDR1 is SGHAT and CDR2 FQNNGV. The CDR3 sequence is 18 residues long. CDR3 DNA: TGTGCCAGCAGCTTGGGGTTTTTCGGCGGGACCACTAATGAAAAACTGTTTTTT. It codes for CASSLGFFGGTTNEKLFF.

This chain links TRBV5-4 with TRBJ2-5, with 7 nucleotides matching TRBD1. V dropped 4 bases and J dropped 4; count of bases not matched to a gene: 10. Germline CDR1 and CDR2: SGHNT and YYREEE (reference sequence). The CDR3 covers 15 residues. Here the CDR3 reads CASSPTWAGGETQYF. CDR3 sequence (DNA): TGTGCCAGCAGCCCAACTTGGGCAGGGGGAGAGACCCAGTACTTC.

As to this clone: The same CDR3 also results from other DNA sequences found in this sample. The DNA for the CDR3 is TGTGCCAGCAGCTTAGCCCCGGTGAACACTGAAGCTTTCTTT. Amino acids: CASSLAPVNTEAFF. The chain recombines TRBV7-9 with TRBJ1-1, with no clear D. V was clipped by 0 bases and J by 0 bases, with 5 bases between them. This CDR3 has 14 amino acids. Germline V gene sequence: CDR1 SEHNR, CDR2 FQNEAQ (reference sequence).

Notes on this clone: Other DNA sequences in this sample translate to the same CDR3. The genes are TRBV5-1 and TRBJ1-4; D is possibly TRBD1 (5 bases). Germline V gene sequence: CDR1 SGHRS, CDR2 YFSETQ. Trimming left V 0 bases short and J 8 bases short, with 11 bases between. This CDR3 has 14 amino acids. The CDR3, as DNA: TGCGCCAGCAGCTTGGAAGGGCGGGGCGAAAAACTGTTTTTT. It is translated as CASSLEGRGEKLFF.

This chain joins TRBV6-5 and TRBJ2-7; D is possibly TRBD1 or TRBD2 (5 bases each). Trimming removed 2 bases at V and 5 bases at J, with 19 bases between. Germline V lookup: CDR1 MNHEY, CDR2 SVGAGI. This CDR3 has 16 amino acids. The CDR3: CASSYVGVALEDEQYF. The CDR3 nucleotides are TGTGCCAGCAGTTACGTGGGGGTCGCCCTGGAGGACGAGCAGTACTTC.

The chain recombines TRBV5-1 with TRBJ1-1, with D unclear. This CDR3 region has 13 residues. Trimming shortened V by 2 bases and J by 0 bases, and 5 bases separated the two germline ends. The germline V gene has CDR1 SGHRS and CDR2 YFSETQ. CDR3 region: CASSFLLNTEAFF. CDR3 nucleotides: TGCGCCAGCAGCTTTCTTTTGAACACTGAAGCTTTCTTT.

This clone has only one observation. V is TRBV7-2 and J is TRBJ2-2, with TRBD2 matching 7 bases. The V segment lost 5 bases and the J segment 3 bases; nucleotides outside the gene matches: 12. The CDR3 runs 17 residues. Germline V gene sequence: CDR1 SGHTA, CDR2 FQGNSA. This chain's CDR3 is CASSDRTRRSYTGELFF. The CDR3, as DNA: TGTGCCAGCAGCGATCGGACTAGACGAAGTTACACCGGGGAGCTGTTTTTT.

DNA for the CDR3: TGCGCCAGCAGCTTGGGTAGCGGGAGGGCCTGGGATACGCAGTATTTT. Translation gives CASSLGSGRAWDTQYF. V usage is TRBV5-1 and J usage is TRBJ2-3; 11 bases match TRBD2. From germline, CDR1 is SGHRS and CDR2 YFSETQ. The CDR3 consists of 16 residues. J was trimmed by 6 bases and V by 0 bases; bases with no gene match: 6.

This clone was picked up one time. The genes are TRBV5-1 and TRBJ2-5; D remains unclear. Germline V gives CDR1 SGHRS, CDR2 YFSETQ. The CDR3 spans 15 residues. The germline V and J ends were trimmed by 4 bases and 1 base, with 14 bases remaining between them. CDR3: CASSPLGGFQETQYF. CDR3 DNA: TGCGCCAGCAGCCCCTTGGGTGGGTTCCAAGAGACCCAGTACTTC.

The rearrangement joins TRBV28 to TRBJ1-2, with a tentative D call TRBD1 (5 bases). The V gene lost 7 bases and the J gene lost 4 bases, with 13 bases spanning the gap. This CDR3 comprises 13 residues. CDR1 MDHEN and CDR2 SYDVKM come from the germline V gene. CDR3 nucleotide sequence: TGTGCCAGCACCAGAGGAGGGGTCTATGGCTACACCTTC. Its translation: CASTRGGVYGYTF.

This chain links TRBV30 with TRBJ1-1; D may be TRBD1 (6 bases). V gave up 6 bases and J gave up 0 bases, with 14 bases separating them. Germline V CDR1 and CDR2: GTSNPN, SVGIG (reference sequence). The CDR3 is 14 amino acids. This CDR3 is CACAYRDLNTEAFF. The DNA for the CDR3 is TGTGCCTGTGCCTACAGGGACTTGAACACTGAAGCTTTCTTT.

The rearrangement links TRBV2 to TRBJ1-6; 9 bases agree with TRBD1. Germline values: CDR1 SNHLY, CDR2 FYNNEI. V lost 11 bases and J lost 9; bases outside the gene matches: 5. The CDR3 runs 12 residues. The CDR3 loop reads CAGRDRVSPLHF. CDR3 DNA: TGTGCCGGCCGGGACAGGGTTTCACCCCTCCACTTT.

The J gene is TRBJ1-1, the V gene TRBV7-2; the D gene is possibly TRBD1 (5 bases). The CDR3 has 18 amino acids. Trimming cost V 1 base and J 7 bases, with 25 bases left between them. Germline CDR1 SGHTA, CDR2 FQGNSA. As DNA, the CDR3 is TGTGCCAGCAGCTTAGTAGTCTTCGGGGCAGGGAATTGGGGTGAAGCTTTCTTT. Its translation: CASSLVVFGAGNWGEAFF.

This chain joins TRBV6-5 and TRBJ1-5, with D possibly TRBD1 on 5 matching bases. The CDR3 sequence is 13 residues long. Germline assignment: CDR1 MNHEY and CDR2 SVGAGI. V was pared by 5 bases and J by 4 bases, with 9 bases between. The CDR3 nucleotides are TGTGCCAGCAGTGGGGGGGTAAATCAGCCCCAGCATTTT. This codes for CASSGGVNQPQHF.

This clone was counted a few times. The V call is TRBV30, the J call TRBJ1-1; 7 nucleotides match TRBD1. The V segment lost 3 bases and the J segment 7 bases; nucleotides outside the gene matches: 14. CDR3 length: 15 amino acids. The V gene's germline CDR1 is GTSNPN and CDR2 SVGIG (reference sequence). CDR3 DNA sequence: TGTGCCTGGAGGACGATCGGGACAGTCCCCTTTGAAGCTTTCTTT. This sequence encodes CAWRTIGTVPFEAFF.

This sequence joins TRBV25-1 and TRBJ2-2; weak D call: TRBD1 (5 bases). The V gene lost 8 bases and the J gene lost 0 bases, with 13 bases spanning the gap. Germline CDR1 is MGHDK and CDR2 is SYGVNS. The CDR3 loop spans 15 amino acids. The CDR3 sequence is CASADDSTNTGELFF. Written as DNA, the CDR3 is TGTGCCAGCGCGGACGACAGTACGAACACCGGGGAGCTGTTTTTT.

The V and J genes are TRBV5-1 and TRBJ1-1; a possible D gene is TRBD1 (6 bases). The CDR3 spans 15 residues. Looked up from germline, CDR1 is SGHRS and CDR2 is YFSETQ. Trimming removed 4 bases from V and 0 bases from J, with 13 bases in between. CDR3: CASSKDRPMNTEAFF. CDR3 sequence (DNA): TGCGCCAGCAGCAAGGACAGACCTATGAACACTGAAGCTTTCTTT. The full variable domain, rest sourced from reference TRBV5-1 and TRBJ1-1, is KAGVTQTPRYLIKTRGQQVTLSCSPISGHRSVSWYQQTPGQGLQFLFEYFSETQRNKGNFPGRFSGRQFSNSRSEMNVSTLELGDSALYLCASSKDRPMNTEAFFGQGTRLTVV.

The CDR3 DNA is TGTGCCAGCAGTTCCTTTTACTCAGGGGTCTACGAGCAGTACTTC. It yields the protein CASSSFYSGVYEQYF. The chain links TRBV27 to TRBJ2-7; maybe TRBD1 (6 bases). V was pared by 4 bases and J by 3 bases, with 16 bases between. The CDR3 has 15 residues. The germline V gene encodes CDR1 MNHEY and CDR2 SMNVEV (reference sequence).

The table lists this clone with a count of one. The chain carries TRBV19 and TRBJ1-5; 7 bases fit TRBD1. V gave up 3 bases and J gave up 2 bases; unmatched junction bases: 4. CDR1 is LNHDA and CDR2 is SQIVND in the germline V gene (reference sequence). The CDR3 has 15 residues. This CDR3 reads CASSILDRGNQPQHF. The DNA for the CDR3 is TGTGCCAGTAGTATCCTTGACAGGGGCAATCAGCCCCAGCATTTT.

This clone occurred a few times. The chain employs TRBV18 and TRBJ1-1; the match to TRBD1 covers 7 bases. The V segment lost 7 bases and the J segment 4 bases; nucleotides outside the gene matches: 9. Germline CDR1 reads KGHSH; CDR2 reads LQKENI. The CDR3 covers 14 residues. The CDR3 nucleotides read TGTGCCAGCTTTACTGACAGGGTTGGCACTGAAGCTTTCTTT. The encoded protein is CASFTDRVGTEAFF. The whole variable domain, remainder taken from reference TRBV18 and TRBJ1-1, is NAGVMQNPRHLVRRRGQEARLRCSPMKGHSHVYWYRQLPEEGLKFMVYLQKENIIDESGMPKERFSAEFPKEGPSILRIQQVVRGDSAAYFCASFTDRVGTEAFFGQGTRLTVV.

V gene TRBV11-2 combines with J gene TRBJ2-3, with D uncertain. CDR1 and CDR2 (germline): SGHAT, FQNNGV. There are 15 residues in the CDR3. V was shortened by 4 bases and J by 0 bases, with 11 bases between the two germline ends. The CDR3 bases are TGTGCCAGCAGCTCGGTTGTGCTTAGCACAGATACGCAGTATTTT. This codes for CASSSVVLSTDTQYF.

With regard to this clone: Other DNA variants within this sample encode the same CDR3. J is TRBJ1-4 and V is TRBV4-1; a weak D match, TRBD1 (5 bases). Germline V CDR1 and CDR2: MGHRA, YSYEKL. The CDR3 length is 15 residues. V was shortened by 2 bases and J by 5 bases, with 12 bases between the two germline ends. The DNA for the CDR3 is TGCGCCAGCAGCCAAACGGGGACGGGAAATGAAAAACTGTTTTTT. Its translation: CASSQTGTGNEKLFF.

The V and J genes are TRBV5-4 and TRBJ1-6, with 9 bases matching TRBD1. The germline CDR1 and CDR2 sequences are SGHNT and YYREEE (reference sequence). J lost 10 bases, V lost 1 base, and 6 bases had no gene match. The CDR3 loop spans 15 amino acids. The CDR3, as DNA: TGTGCCAGCAGCTTGTCCGGGACAGGGCCCTCACCCCTCCACTTT. Translating gives CASSLSGTGPSPLHF.

V and J are TRBV10-3 and TRBJ1-1; D uncertain. CDR3 length: 15 amino acids. Deletions cut 0 bases from V and 1 base from J, with 9 bases between. Germline V gene sequence: CDR1 ENHRY, CDR2 SYGVKD. CDR3 DNA sequence: TGTGCCATCAGTGAGTCAGGACTTAGGAACACTGAAGCTTTCTTT. It yields the protein CAISESGLRNTEAFF.

This chain connects TRBV30 to TRBJ1-4, with D possibly TRBD1 on 6 matching bases. Germline V gene data show CDR1 as GTSNPN and CDR2 as SVGIG (reference sequence). V lost 2 bases and J 5 bases, leaving 12 bases between the germline ends. This CDR3 region has 14 residues. CDR3 nucleotides: TGTGCCTGGAGTAGGACAGAATCCAATGAAAAACTGTTTTTT. Protein: CAWSRTESNEKLFF.

This chain connects TRBV18 to TRBJ2-7, with D possibly matching TRBD1 (6 bases). V lost 3 bases and J 5 bases, leaving 17 bases between the germline ends. The CDR3 is 15 amino acids. The germline gives CDR1 KGHSH, CDR2 LQKENI. The CDR3 sequence: CASSPGAQGTDEQYF. The CDR3 nucleotides read TGTGCCAGCTCACCCGGGGCACAGGGCACCGACGAGCAGTACTTC.

Note on this clone: The CDR3 carries no conserved terminal phenylalanine or tryptophan, so it likely arises from a read error. The chain links TRBV10-3 to TRBJ2-7; D remains ambiguous. The ends were cut back, 2 bases at V and 2 bases at J, with 16 bases in the middle. The length of the CDR3 is 16 residues. Looked up from germline, CDR1 is ENHRY and CDR2 is SYGVKD. CDR3 bases: TGTGCCATCAGTGAGGGGAATGCGTGGCCAACCTACGAGCAGTACCTC. Residues: CAISEGNAWPTYEQYL.

The CDR3, as DNA: TGTGCCAGCAGTGGTGTTAAGGGATCGGAGACCCAGTACTTC. Protein product: CASSGVKGSETQYF. This rearrangement joins TRBV27 to TRBJ2-5; D not certain. Germline V gene sequence: CDR1 MNHEY, CDR2 SMNVEV (reference sequence). The V end lost 5 bases, the J end lost 5 bases, and 15 bases lay between the germline ends. The CDR3 covers 14 residues.

The V gene is TRBV18, the J gene TRBJ2-3; 12 positions agree with TRBD2. Trimming cost V 3 bases and J 2 bases; bases outside gene matches: 12. The V gene's germline CDR1 is KGHSH and CDR2 LQKENI. The CDR3 covers 19 residues. This CDR3 is CASSPTTGLAGGSTDTQYF. Here the CDR3 DNA reads TGTGCCAGCTCACCCACGACGGGGCTAGCGGGAGGGTCCACAGATACGCAGTATTTT. The variable domain in full, completed from reference TRBV18 and TRBJ2-3, reads NAGVMQNPRHLVRRRGQEARLRCSPMKGHSHVYWYRQLPEEGLKFMVYLQKENIIDESGMPKERFSAEFPKEGPSILRIQQVVRGDSAAYFCASSPTTGLAGGSTDTQYFGPGTRLTVL.

The chain recombines TRBV4-2 with TRBJ2-7, with a tentative D call TRBD2 (6 bases). The V and J ends lost 1 base and 8 bases respectively, with 18 bases between them. CDR3 size: 15 residues. Germline V gene data show CDR1 as LGHNA and CDR2 as YNFKEQ. CDR3 sequence reads: CASSQGGGPVLQQYF. CDR3 sequence (DNA): TGTGCCAGCAGCCAAGGCGGAGGGCCGGTGTTACAGCAGTACTTC.